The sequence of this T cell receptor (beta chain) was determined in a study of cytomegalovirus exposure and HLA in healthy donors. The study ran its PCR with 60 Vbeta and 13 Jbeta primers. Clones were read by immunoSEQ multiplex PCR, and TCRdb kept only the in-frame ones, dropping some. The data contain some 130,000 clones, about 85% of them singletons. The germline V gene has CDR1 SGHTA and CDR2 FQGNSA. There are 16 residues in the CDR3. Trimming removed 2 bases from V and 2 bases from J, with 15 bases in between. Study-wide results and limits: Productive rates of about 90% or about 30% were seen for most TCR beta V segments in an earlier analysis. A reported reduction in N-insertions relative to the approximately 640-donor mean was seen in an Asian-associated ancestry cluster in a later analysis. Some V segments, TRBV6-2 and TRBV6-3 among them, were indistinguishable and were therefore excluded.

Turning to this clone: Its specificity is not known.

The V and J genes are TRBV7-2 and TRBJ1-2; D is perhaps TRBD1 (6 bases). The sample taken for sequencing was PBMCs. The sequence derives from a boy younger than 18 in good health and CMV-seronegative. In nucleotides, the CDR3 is TGTGCCAGCAGCTTACCACGTGGGCAGGGGAACTATGGCTACACCTTC. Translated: CASSLPRGQGNYGYTF.